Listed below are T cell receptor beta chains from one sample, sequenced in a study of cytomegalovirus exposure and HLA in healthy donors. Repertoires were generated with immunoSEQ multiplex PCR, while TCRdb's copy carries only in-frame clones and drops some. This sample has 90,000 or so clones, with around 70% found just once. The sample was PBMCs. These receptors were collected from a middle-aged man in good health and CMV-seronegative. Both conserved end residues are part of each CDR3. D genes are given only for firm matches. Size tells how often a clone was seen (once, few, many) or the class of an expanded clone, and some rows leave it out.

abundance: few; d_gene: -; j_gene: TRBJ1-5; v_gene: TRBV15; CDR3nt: TGTGCCACCAGCAGAGGGGGGGGTCGGGCTGGCGGTCAGCCCCAGCATTTT; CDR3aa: CATSRGGGRAGGQPQHF
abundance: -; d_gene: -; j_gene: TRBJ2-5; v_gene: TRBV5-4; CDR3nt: TGTGCCAGCAGCCCCCGGAGGGGGGGACAAGAGACCCAGTACTTC; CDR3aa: CASSPRRGGQETQYF
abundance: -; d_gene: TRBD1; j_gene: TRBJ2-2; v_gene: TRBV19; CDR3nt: TGTGCCAGTAGTCCTTGGACAGGGGGCTTTACCCTGAACACCGGGGAGCTGTTTTTT; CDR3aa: CASSPWTGGFTLNTGELFF
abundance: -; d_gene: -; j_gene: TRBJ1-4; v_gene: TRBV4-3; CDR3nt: TGCGCCAGCAGCCAACGGGATTCAAGGGAAAAACTGTTTTTT; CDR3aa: CASSQRDSREKLFF
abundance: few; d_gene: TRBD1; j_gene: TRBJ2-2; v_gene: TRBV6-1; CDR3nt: TGTGCCAGCCGACAGGGTTGGGGGAACACCGGGGAGCTGTTTTTT; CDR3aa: CASRQGWGNTGELFF
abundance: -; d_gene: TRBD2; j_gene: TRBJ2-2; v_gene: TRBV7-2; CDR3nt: TGTGCCAGCAGCCCCAGCTGGGCGGGGGGGAACACCGGGGAGCTGTTTTTT; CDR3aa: CASSPSWAGGNTGELFF
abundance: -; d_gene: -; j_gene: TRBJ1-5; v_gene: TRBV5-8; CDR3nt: TGTGCCAGCAGCCGCAGGGGCAATCAGCCCCAGCATTTT; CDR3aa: CASSRRGNQPQHF
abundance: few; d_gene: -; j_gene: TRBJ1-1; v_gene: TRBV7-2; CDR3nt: TGTGCCAGCAGCTTAACCCAGGGTAGGGAAGCTTTCTTT; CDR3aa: CASSLTQGREAFF
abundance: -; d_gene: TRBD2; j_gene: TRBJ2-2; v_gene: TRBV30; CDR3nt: TGTGCCTGGACTAGAAATGGGGGGGGATTCACCGGGGAGCTGTTTTTT; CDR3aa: CAWTRNGGGFTGELFF
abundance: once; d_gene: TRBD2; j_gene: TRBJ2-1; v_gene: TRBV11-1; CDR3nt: TGTGCCAGCAGCTTCTTGGTCAGCGGGGGGTACAATGAGCAGTTCTTC; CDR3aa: CASSFLVSGGYNEQFF
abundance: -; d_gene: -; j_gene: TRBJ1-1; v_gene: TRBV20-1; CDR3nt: TGCAGTGCTAGAGATTCGGGGGGAGCTTTCTTT; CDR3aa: CSARDSGGAFF
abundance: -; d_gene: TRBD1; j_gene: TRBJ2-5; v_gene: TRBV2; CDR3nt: TGTGCCAGCACCTGGACAGGGATCCAAGAGACCCAGTACTTC; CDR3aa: CASTWTGIQETQYF
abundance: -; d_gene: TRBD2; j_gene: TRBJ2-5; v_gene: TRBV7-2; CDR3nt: TGTGCCAGCAGCTTAGGGTTAGCGGGGGGATACCAAGAGACCCAGTACTTC; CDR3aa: CASSLGLAGGYQETQYF
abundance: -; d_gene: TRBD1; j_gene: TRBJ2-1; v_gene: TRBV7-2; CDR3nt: TGTGCCAGCAGCCCCGGGACAGCGTACAATGAGCAGTTCTTC; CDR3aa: CASSPGTAYNEQFF
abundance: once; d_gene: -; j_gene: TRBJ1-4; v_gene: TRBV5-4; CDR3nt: TGTGCCAGCAAAAACAGGGCCTCTAATGAAAAACTGTTTTTT; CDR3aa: CASKNRASNEKLFF
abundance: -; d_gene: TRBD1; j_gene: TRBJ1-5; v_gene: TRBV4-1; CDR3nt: TGCGCCAGCAGCCCGGGACAGGGGATCAATCAGCCCCAGCATTTT; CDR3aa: CASSPGQGINQPQHF
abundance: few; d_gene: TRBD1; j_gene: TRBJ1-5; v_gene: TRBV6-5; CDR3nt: TGTGCCAGCAGAGGACAGGGGGTAGGTCAGCCCCAGCATTTT; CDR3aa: CASRGQGVGQPQHF
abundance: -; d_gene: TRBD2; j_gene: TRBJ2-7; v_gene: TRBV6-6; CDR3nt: TGTGCCAGCAGTTACGAGGCGGGGGGGCCCCGCGAGCAGTACTTC; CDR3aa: CASSYEAGGPREQYF
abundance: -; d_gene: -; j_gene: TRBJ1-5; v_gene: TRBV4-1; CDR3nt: TGCGCCAGCAGCCAAGATGGCAGGCTGGAACCCCAGCATTTT; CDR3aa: CASSQDGRLEPQHF
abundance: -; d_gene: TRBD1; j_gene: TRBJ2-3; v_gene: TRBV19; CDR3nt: TGTGCCAGTAGTACCGACAGGGTTCGCACAGATACGCAGTATTTT; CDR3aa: CASSTDRVRTDTQYF
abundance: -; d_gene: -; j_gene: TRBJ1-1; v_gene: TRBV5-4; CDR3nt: TGTGCCAGCAACGTTATGGGGGGTCTAGGAGCTTTCTTT; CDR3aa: CASNVMGGLGAFF
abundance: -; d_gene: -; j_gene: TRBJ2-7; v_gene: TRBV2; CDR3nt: TGTGCCAGCAATCTCCCCTTATCCTACGAGCAGTACTTC; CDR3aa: CASNLPLSYEQYF
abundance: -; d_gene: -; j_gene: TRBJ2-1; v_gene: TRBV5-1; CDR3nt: TGCGCCAGCAGCCCGGACACCTCCTACAATGAGCAGTTCTTC; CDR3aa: CASSPDTSYNEQFF
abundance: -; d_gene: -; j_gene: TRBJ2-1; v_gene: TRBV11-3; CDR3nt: TGTGCCAGCAGCTTAGGTGGAGAGGAGTCCAATGAGCAGTTCTTC; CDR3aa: CASSLGGEESNEQFF
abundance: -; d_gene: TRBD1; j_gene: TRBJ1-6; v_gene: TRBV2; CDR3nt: TGTGCCAGCATAAAAAGGACAGGGACTTCACCCCTCCACTTT; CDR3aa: CASIKRTGTSPLHF
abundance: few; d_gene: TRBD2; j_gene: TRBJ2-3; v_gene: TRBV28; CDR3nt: TGTGCCAGCAGTTCTAGCGGGGGTTCGGGCACAGATACGCAGTATTTT; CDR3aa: CASSSSGGSGTDTQYF
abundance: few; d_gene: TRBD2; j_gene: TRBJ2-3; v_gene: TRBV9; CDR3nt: TGTGCCAGCAGCGAAGGGACTAGCGGATACACAGATACGCAGTATTTT; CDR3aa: CASSEGTSGYTDTQYF
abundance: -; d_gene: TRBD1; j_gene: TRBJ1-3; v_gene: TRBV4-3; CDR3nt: TGCGCCAGCAGCCAAGATACAGGGACAGGGACTGGAAACACCATATATTTT; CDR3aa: CASSQDTGTGTGNTIYF
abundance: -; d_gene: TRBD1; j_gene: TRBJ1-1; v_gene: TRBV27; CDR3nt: TGTGCCAGCAGTCCAGGACAGGGTCTCTGGTACACTGAAGCTTTCTTT; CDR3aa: CASSPGQGLWYTEAFF
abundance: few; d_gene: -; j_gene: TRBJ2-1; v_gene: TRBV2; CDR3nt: TGTGCCAGCAGTGCCTCAGGGGGGGAGCAGTTCTTC; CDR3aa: CASSASGGEQFF
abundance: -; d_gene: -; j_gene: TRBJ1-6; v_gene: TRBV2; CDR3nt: TGTGCCTCGCAGGACAGCGGTTCACCCCTCCACTTT; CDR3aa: CASQDSGSPLHF
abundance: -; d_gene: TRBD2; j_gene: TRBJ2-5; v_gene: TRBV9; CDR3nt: TGTGCCAGCAGCGTAGCGACTAGCTTTGGGGAGACCCAGTACTTC; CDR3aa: CASSVATSFGETQYF
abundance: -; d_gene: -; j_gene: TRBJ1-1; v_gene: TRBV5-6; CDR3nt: TGTGCCAGCAGCCTGGGACTATGGGGTGAAGCTTTCTTT; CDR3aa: CASSLGLWGEAFF
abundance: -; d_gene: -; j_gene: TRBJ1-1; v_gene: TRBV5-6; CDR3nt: TGTGCCAGCAGCTTGGGGCCCATGAACACTGAAGCTTTCTTT; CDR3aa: CASSLGPMNTEAFF
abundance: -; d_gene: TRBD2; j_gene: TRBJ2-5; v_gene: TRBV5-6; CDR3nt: TGTGCCAGCAGCGAGGGACTAGCGGACCAAGAGACCCAGTACTTC; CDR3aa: CASSEGLADQETQYF
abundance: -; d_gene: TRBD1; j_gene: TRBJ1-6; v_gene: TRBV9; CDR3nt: TGTGCCAGCAGCGCGACAGGGGAATCACCCCTCCACTTT; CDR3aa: CASSATGESPLHF
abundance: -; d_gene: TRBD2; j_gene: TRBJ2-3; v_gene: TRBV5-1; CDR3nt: TGCGCCAGCAGCTTCCGCGGGGGAGGCACAGATACGCAGTATTTT; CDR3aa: CASSFRGGGTDTQYF
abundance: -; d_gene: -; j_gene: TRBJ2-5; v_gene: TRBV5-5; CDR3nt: TGTGCCAGCAGCTTTCGGACTTCACAAGAGACCCAGTACTTC; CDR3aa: CASSFRTSQETQYF
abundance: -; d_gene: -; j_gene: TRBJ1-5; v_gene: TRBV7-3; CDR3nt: TGTGCCAGCAGCACAAGGGGGGGTCAGCCCCAGCATTTT; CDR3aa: CASSTRGGQPQHF
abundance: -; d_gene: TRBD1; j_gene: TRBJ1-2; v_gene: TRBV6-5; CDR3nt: TGTGCCAGCAGTTACAACAGGGGGTTCGGCTACACCTTC; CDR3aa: CASSYNRGFGYTF
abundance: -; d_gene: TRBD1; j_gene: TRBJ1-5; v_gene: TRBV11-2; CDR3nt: TGTGCCAGCAGCTGGGACAGGGCCCAGCCCCAGCATTTT; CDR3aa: CASSWDRAQPQHF
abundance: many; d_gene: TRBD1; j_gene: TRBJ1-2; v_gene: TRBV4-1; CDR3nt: TGCGCCAGCAGCCCTAGGACAGGGGGCAACTATGGCTACACCTTC; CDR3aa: CASSPRTGGNYGYTF
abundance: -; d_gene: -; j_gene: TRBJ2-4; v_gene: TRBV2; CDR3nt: TGTGCCAGCAGTCCCTTTAGGGGAAACATTCAGTACTTC; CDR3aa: CASSPFRGNIQYF
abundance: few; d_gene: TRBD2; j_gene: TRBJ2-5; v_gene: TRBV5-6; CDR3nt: TGTGCCAGCAGCTTGGCCGGGAGGGAGACCCAGTACTTC; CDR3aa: CASSLAGRETQYF
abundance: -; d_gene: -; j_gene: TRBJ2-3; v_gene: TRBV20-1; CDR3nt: TGCAGTGCCAGCAGGGGAGATACGCAGTATTTT; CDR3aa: CSASRGDTQYF
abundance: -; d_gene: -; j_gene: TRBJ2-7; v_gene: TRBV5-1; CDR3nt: TGCGCCAGCAGCTTGGACGGGGGTCCCGAGCAGTACTTC; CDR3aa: CASSLDGGPEQYF
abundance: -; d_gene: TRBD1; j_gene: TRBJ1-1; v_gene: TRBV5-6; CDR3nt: TGTGCCAGCAGCCGAAACAAATTGACAGGGACTTTCACTGAAGCTTTCTTT; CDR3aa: CASSRNKLTGTFTEAFF
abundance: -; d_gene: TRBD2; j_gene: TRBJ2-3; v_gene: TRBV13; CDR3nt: TGTGCCAGCAGCTTAGGCGGGACTAGCGGGATGTGGAGCACAGATACGCAGTATTTT; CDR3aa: CASSLGGTSGMWSTDTQYF
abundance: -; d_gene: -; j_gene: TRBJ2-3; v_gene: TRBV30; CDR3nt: TGTGCCTGGAGTGTATATCAGTTCACAGATACGCAGTATTTT; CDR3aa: CAWSVYQFTDTQYF
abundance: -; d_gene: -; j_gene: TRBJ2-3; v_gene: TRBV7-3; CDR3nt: TGTGCCAGCAGCCGCCAAGGGGGTACGCAGTATTTT; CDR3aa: CASSRQGGTQYF
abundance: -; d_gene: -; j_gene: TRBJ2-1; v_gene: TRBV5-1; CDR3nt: TGCGCCAGCAGCTTGGGTGGCGGCTGGGATGAGCAGTTCTTC; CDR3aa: CASSLGGGWDEQFF
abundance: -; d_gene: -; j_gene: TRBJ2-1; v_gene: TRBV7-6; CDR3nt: TGTGCCAGCAGCTTACGGGGTAACAATGAGCAGTTCTTC; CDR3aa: CASSLRGNNEQFF
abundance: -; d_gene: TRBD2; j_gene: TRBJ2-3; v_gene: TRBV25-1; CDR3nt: TGTGCCAGCAGTGAGCTAGCGGGACGCACTTATACGCAGTATTTT; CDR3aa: CASSELAGRTYTQYF